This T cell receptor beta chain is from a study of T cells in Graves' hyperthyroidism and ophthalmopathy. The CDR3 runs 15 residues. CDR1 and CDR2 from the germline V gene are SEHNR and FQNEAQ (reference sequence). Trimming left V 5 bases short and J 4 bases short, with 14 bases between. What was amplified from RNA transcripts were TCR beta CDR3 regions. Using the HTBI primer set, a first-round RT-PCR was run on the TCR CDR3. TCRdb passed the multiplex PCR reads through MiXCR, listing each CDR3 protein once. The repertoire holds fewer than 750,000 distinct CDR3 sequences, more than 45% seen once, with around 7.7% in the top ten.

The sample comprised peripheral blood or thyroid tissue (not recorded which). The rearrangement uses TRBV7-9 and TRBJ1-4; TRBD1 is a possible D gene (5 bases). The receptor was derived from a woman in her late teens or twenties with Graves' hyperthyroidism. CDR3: CASSPLGTNNEKLFF. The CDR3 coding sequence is TGTGCCAGCAGCCCCCTGGGGACCAATAATGAAAAACTGTTTTTT. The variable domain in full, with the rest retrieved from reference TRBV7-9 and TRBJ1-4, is DTGVSQNPRHKITKRGQNVTFRCDPISEHNRLYWYRQTLGQGPEFLTYFQNEAQLEKSRLLSDRFSAERPKGSFSTLEIQRTEQGDSAMYLCASSPLGTNNEKLFFGSGTQLSVL.